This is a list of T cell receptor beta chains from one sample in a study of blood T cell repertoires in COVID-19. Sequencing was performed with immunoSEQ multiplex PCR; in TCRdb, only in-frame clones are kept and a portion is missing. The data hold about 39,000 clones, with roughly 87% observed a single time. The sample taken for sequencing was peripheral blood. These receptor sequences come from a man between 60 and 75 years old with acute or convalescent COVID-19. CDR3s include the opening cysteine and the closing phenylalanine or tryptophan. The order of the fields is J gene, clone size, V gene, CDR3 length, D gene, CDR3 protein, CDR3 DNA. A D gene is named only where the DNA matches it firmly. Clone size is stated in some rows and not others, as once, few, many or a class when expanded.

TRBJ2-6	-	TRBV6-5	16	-	CASSYRAGPGANVLTF	TGTGCCAGCAGTTACAGGGCAGGGCCTGGGGCCAACGTCCTGACTTTC
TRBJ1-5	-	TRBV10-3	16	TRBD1	CATSLQGINSNQPQHF	TGTGCCACTTCACTACAGGGGATTAATAGCAATCAGCCCCAGCATTTT
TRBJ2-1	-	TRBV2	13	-	CASREQGGSEQFF	TGTGCCAGCAGGGAACAGGGCGGATCTGAGCAGTTCTTC
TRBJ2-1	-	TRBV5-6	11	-	CASSSFNEQFF	TGTGCCAGCAGCTCCTTCAATGAGCAGTTCTTC
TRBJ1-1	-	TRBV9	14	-	CASSVAQLNTEAFF	TGTGCCAGCAGCGTAGCACAGCTGAACACTGAAGCTTTCTTT
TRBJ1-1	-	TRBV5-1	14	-	CASSPGVGGTEAFF	TGCGCCAGCAGCCCGGGGGTGGGAGGGACTGAAGCTTTCTTT
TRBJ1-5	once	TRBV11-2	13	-	CASSLGRDQPQHF	TGTGCCAGCAGCTTAGGGCGGGATCAGCCCCAGCATTTT
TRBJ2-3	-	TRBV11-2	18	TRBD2	CASSLAPGLGVSTDTQYF	TGTGCCAGCAGCTTAGCCCCGGGACTAGGGGTTAGCACAGATACGCAGTATTTT
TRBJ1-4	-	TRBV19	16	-	CASSPRGTEMGEKLFF	TGTGCCAGTAGCCCACGGGGGACGGAGATGGGTGAAAAACTGTTTTTT
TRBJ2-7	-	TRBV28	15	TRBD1	CASSGRTGVSYEQYF	TGTGCCAGCAGTGGTAGGACAGGGGTCTCCTACGAGCAGTACTTC
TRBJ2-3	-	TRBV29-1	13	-	CSVEGFGRDTQYF	TGCAGCGTTGAAGGATTCGGGAGAGATACGCAGTATTTT
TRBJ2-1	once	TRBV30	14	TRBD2	CAWREAGGTTEQFF	TGTGCCTGGCGGGAGGCGGGAGGGACAACTGAGCAGTTCTTC
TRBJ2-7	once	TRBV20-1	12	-	CSASVTTYEQYF	TGCAGTGCTAGTGTCACAACCTACGAGCAGTACTTC
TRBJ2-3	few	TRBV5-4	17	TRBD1	CASRTDRQGRSTDTQYF	TGTGCCAGCAGGACGGACCGACAGGGCCGAAGCACAGATACGCAGTATTTT
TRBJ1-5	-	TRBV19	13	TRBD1	CASRGQFNQPQHF	TGTGCCAGTAGGGGACAGTTCAATCAGCCCCAGCATTTT
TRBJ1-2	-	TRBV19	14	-	CASSIGGTTYGYTF	TGTGCCAGTAGTATCGGGGGAACTACATATGGCTACACCTTC
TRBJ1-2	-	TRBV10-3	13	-	CAIKEAVSYGYTF	TGTGCCATCAAGGAGGCAGTCTCCTATGGCTACACCTTC
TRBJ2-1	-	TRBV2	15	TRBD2	CASTPTSGSSNEQFF	TGTGCCAGCACCCCTACTAGCGGGAGTAGTAATGAGCAGTTCTTC
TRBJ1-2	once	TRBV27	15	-	CASSSPQGPNYGYTF	TGTGCCAGCAGTTCACCCCAGGGCCCTAACTATGGCTACACCTTC
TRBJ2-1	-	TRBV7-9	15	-	CASSAPRSSYNEQFF	TGTGCCAGCAGCGCCCCACGTAGCTCCTACAATGAGCAGTTCTTC
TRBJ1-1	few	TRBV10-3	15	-	CAISEPGVAGTEAFF	TGTGCCATCAGTGAGCCGGGGGTGGCGGGGACTGAAGCTTTCTTT
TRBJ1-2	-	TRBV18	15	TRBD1	CASSPRGTAFYGYTF	TGTGCCAGCTCACCACGTGGGACAGCCTTCTATGGCTACACCTTC
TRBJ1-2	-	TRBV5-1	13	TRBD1	CASSPDRGPGYTF	TGCGCCAGCAGCCCGGACAGGGGGCCTGGCTACACCTTC
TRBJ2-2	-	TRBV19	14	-	CASRNSANTGELFF	TGTGCCAGTAGAAACTCCGCGAACACCGGGGAGCTGTTTTTT
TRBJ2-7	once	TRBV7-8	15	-	CASRFNPDRAYEQYF	TGTGCCAGCAGGTTTAACCCGGATCGGGCCTACGAGCAGTACTTC
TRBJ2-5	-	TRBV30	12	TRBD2	CAWVPGGETQYF	TGTGCCTGGGTCCCCGGGGGGGAGACCCAGTACTTC
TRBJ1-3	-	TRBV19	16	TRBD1	CASSLNTGDSGNTIYF	TGTGCCAGTAGTCTGAACACAGGGGACTCTGGAAACACCATATATTTT
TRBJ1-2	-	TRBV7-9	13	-	CASSLPGNYGYTF	TGTGCCAGCAGCTTACCAGGAAACTATGGCTACACCTTC
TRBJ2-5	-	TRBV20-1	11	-	CSTRRLETQYF	TGCAGTACCCGACGACTGGAGACCCAGTACTTC
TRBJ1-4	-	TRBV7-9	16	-	CASSRGQFATNEKLFF	TGTGCCAGCAGCAGAGGACAGTTTGCAACTAATGAAAAACTGTTTTTT
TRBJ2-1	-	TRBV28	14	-	CATVRDFSYNEQFF	TGTGCCACCGTCCGGGACTTCTCCTACAATGAGCAGTTCTTC
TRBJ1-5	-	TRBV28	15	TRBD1	CASSLTGMKDQPQHF	TGTGCCAGCAGTTTGACAGGGATGAAGGATCAGCCCCAGCATTTT
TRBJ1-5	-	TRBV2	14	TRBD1	CASSETGFNQPQHF	TGTGCCAGCAGTGAGACAGGGTTCAATCAGCCCCAGCATTTT
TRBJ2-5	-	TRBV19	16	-	CASSMGAAQGRETQYF	TGTGCCAGTAGTATGGGGGCGGCTCAGGGTCGAGAGACCCAGTACTTC
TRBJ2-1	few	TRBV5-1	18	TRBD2	CASIPTSGTSGTHNEQFF	TGCGCCAGCATCCCCACCTCCGGGACTAGCGGGACACACAATGAGCAGTTCTTC
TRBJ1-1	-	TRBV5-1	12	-	CASSEPGGEAFF	TGCGCCAGCAGCGAGCCCGGGGGTGAAGCTTTCTTT
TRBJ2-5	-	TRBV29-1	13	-	CSVEGEAQETQYF	TGCAGCGTTGAGGGAGAGGCCCAAGAGACCCAGTACTTC
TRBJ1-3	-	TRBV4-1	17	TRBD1	CASSQVGDRVSGNTIYF	TGCGCCAGCAGCCAAGTAGGCGACAGGGTCTCGGGAAACACCATATATTTT
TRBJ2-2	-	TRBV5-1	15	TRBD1	CASRPGGHYTGELFF	TGCGCCAGCAGGCCAGGGGGACACTACACCGGGGAGCTGTTTTTT
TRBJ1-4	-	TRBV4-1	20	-	CASSQDDPGLNRHFNEKLFF	TGCGCCAGCAGCCAAGATGACCCAGGGCTAAACCGTCATTTCAATGAAAAACTGTTTTTT
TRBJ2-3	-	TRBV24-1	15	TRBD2	CATSRRTSGMTTQYF	TGTGCCACCTCACGGAGGACTAGCGGGATGACAACGCAGTATTTT
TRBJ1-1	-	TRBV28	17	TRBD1	CASSAAGTGVLVTEAFF	TGTGCCAGCAGCGCGGCCGGGACAGGGGTGTTGGTCACTGAAGCTTTCTTT
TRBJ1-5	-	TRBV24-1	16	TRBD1	CATSIRRDRANQPQHF	TGTGCCACCAGTATACGCCGGGACAGGGCCAATCAGCCCCAGCATTTT
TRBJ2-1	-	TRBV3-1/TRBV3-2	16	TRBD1	CASSQLPGQPYNEQFF	TGTGCCAGCAGCCAACTACCGGGACAGCCCTACAATGAGCAGTTCTTC
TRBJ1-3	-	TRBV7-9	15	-	CASSLVSGSGNTIYF	TGTGCCAGCAGCTTAGTCTCAGGCTCTGGAAACACCATATATTTT
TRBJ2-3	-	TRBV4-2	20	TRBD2	CASSQDTPGISGSVTDTQYF	TGTGCCAGCAGCCAAGATACCCCTGGGATTAGCGGGAGTGTCACAGATACGCAGTATTTT
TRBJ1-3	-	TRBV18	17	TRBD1	CASSQWDRDISGNTIYF	TGTGCCAGCTCACAATGGGACAGGGATATCTCTGGAAACACCATATATTTT
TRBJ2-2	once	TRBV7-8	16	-	CASSPQGSQGTGELFF	TGTGCCAGCAGCCCCCAGGGATCCCAGGGCACCGGGGAGCTGTTTTTT
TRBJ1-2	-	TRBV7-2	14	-	CASSRFRTEYGYTF	TGTGCCAGCAGCCGCTTCAGGACAGAGTATGGCTACACCTTC
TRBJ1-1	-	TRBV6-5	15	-	CASSPRATGNTEAFF	TGTGCCAGCAGTCCTCGGGCGACAGGGAACACTGAAGCTTTCTTT
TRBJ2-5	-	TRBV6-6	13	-	CASRGSSQETQYF	TGTGCCAGCAGGGGGAGTTCACAAGAGACCCAGTACTTC
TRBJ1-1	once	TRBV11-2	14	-	CASSTAGIRTEAFF	TGTGCCAGCAGCACCGCAGGGATTAGGACTGAAGCTTTCTTT
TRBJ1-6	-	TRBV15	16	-	CATSRVGAWDNSPLHF	TGTGCCACCAGCAGAGTGGGGGCTTGGGATAATTCACCCCTCCACTTT
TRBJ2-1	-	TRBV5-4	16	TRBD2	CASSARLAGSYNEQFF	TGTGCCAGCAGCGCCCGACTAGCGGGATCCTACAATGAGCAGTTCTTC
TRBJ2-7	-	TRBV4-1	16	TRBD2	CASSHQASGASYEQYF	TGCGCCAGCAGCCACCAAGCTAGCGGGGCCTCCTACGAGCAGTACTTC
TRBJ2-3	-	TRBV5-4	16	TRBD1	CASSLGADRGTDTQYF	TGTGCCAGCAGCTTGGGGGCCGACAGGGGCACAGATACGCAGTATTTT
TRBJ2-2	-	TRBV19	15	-	CASSIGGGQTGELFF	TGTGCCAGTAGTATTGGCGGCGGGCAGACCGGGGAGCTGTTTTTT